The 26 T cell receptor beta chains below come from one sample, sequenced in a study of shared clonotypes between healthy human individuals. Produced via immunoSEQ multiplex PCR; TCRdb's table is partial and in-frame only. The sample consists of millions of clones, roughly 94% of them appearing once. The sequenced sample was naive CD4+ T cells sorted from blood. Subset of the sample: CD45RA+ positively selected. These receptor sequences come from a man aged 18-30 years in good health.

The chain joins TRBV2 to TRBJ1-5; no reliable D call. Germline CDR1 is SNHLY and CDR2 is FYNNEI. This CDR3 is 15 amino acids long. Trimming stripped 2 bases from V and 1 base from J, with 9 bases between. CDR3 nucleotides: TGTGCCAGCAGTGAATTGGAGGGCAGCAATCAGCCCCAGCATTTT. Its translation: CASSELEGSNQPQHF.

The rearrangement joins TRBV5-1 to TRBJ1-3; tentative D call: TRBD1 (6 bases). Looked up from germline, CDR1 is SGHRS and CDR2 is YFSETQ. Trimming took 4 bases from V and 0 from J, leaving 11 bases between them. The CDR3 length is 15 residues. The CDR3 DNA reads TGCGCCAGCAGCGTCGCAGGGGCCTCTGGAAACACCATATATTTT. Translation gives CASSVAGASGNTIYF.

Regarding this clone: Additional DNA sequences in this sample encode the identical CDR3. The DNA for the CDR3 is TGTGCCAGCAGCCAACCGGGACAGGGATACGAGCAGTACTTC. As protein: CASSQPGQGYEQYF. The V and J genes are TRBV4-2 and TRBJ2-7; TRBD1 agrees at 9 bases. The germline CDR1 and CDR2 sequences are LGHNA and YNFKEQ. The CDR3 is 14 residues long. V gave up 2 bases and J gave up 4 bases; unmatched junction bases: 3.

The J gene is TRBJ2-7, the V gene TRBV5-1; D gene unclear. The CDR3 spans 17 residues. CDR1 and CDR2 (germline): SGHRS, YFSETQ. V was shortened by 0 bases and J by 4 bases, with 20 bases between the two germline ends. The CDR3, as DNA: TGCGCCAGCAGCTTGGTTGCGGTATCGTCAGGTGTTTACGAGCAGTACTTC. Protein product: CASSLVAVSSGVYEQYF. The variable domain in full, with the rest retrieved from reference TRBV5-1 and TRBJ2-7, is KAGVTQTPRYLIKTRGQQVTLSCSPISGHRSVSWYQQTPGQGLQFLFEYFSETQRNKGNFPGRFSGRQFSNSRSEMNVSTLELGDSALYLCASSLVAVSSGVYEQYFGPGTRLTVT.

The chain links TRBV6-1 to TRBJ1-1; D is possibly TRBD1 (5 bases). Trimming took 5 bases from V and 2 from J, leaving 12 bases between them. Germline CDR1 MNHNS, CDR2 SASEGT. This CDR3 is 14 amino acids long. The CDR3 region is CASSSRDLNTEAFF. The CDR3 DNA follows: TGTGCCAGCAGTAGCAGGGACCTAAACACTGAAGCTTTCTTT.

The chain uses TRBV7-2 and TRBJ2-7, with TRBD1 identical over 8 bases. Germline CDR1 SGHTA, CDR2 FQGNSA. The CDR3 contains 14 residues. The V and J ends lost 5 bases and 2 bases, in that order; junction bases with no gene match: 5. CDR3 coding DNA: TGTGCCAGCAGCCGACAGGGGTCCGCCTACGAGCAGTACTTC. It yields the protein CASSRQGSAYEQYF.

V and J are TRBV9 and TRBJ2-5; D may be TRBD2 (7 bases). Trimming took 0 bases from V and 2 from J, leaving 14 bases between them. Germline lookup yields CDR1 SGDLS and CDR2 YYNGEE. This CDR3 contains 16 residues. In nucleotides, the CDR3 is TGTGCCAGCAGCGTAGCGGAGGGAGGGGGTCAAGAGACCCAGTACTTC. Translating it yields CASSVAEGGGQETQYF. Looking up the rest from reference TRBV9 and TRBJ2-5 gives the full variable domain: DSGVTQTPKHLITATGQRVTLRCSPRSGDLSVYWYQQSLDQGLQFLIQYYNGEERAKGNILERFSAQQFPDLHSELNLSSLELGDSALYFCASSVAEGGGQETQYFGPGTRLLVL.

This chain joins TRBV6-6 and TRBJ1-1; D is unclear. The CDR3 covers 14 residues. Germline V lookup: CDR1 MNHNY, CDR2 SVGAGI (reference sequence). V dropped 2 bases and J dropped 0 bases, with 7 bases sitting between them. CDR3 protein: CASSYTGMNTEAFF. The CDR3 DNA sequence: TGTGCCAGCAGTTACACCGGGATGAACACTGAAGCTTTCTTT.

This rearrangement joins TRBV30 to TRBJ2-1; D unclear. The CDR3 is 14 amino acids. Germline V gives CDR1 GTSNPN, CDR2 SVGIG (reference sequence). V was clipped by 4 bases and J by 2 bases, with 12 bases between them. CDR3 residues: CAWIRKGTYNEQFF. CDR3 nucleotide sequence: TGTGCCTGGATAAGGAAGGGTACCTACAATGAGCAGTTCTTC. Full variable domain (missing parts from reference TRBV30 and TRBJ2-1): SQTIHQWPATLVQPVGSPLSLECTVEGTSNPNLYWYRQAAGRGLQLLFYSVGIGQISSEVPQNLSASRPQDRQFILSSKKLLLSDSGFYLCAWIRKGTYNEQFFGPGTRLTVL.

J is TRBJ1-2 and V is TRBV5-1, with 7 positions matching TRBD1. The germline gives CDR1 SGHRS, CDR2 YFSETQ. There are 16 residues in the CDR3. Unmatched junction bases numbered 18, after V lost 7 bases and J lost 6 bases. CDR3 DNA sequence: TGCGCCAGCGGGGACGGGACAGTTATGCGCTGGGATGGCTACACCTTC. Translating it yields CASGDGTVMRWDGYTF.

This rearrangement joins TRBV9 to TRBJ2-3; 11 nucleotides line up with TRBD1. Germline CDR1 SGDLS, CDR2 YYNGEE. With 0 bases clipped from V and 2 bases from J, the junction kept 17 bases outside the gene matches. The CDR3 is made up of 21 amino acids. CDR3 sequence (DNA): TGTGCCAGCAGCGTAGCTACTTGGACAGGGGGCTTTGTGAGTGACACAGATACGCAGTATTTT. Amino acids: CASSVATWTGGFVSDTDTQYF. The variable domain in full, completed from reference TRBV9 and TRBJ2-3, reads DSGVTQTPKHLITATGQRVTLRCSPRSGDLSVYWYQQSLDQGLQFLIQYYNGEERAKGNILERFSAQQFPDLHSELNLSSLELGDSALYFCASSVATWTGGFVSDTDTQYFGPGTRLTVL.

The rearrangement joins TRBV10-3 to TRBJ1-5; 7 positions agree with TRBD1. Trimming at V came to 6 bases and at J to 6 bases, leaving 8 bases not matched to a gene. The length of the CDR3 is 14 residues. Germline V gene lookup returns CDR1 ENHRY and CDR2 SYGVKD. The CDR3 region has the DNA TGTGCCATCAGCGAAGACAGGGACGGTCAGCCCCAGCATTTT. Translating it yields CAISEDRDGQPQHF.

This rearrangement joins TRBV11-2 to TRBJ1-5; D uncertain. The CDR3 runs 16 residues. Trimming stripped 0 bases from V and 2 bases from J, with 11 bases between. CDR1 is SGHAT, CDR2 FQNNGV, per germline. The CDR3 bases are TGTGCCAGCAGCTTAGAGGGAGGGAAGGGCAATCAGCCCCAGCATTTT. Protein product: CASSLEGGKGNQPQHF.

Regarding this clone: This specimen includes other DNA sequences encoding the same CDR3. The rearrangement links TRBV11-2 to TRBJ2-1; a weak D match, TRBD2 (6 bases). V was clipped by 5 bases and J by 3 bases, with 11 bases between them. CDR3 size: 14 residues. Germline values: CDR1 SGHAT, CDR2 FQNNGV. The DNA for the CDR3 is TGTGCCAGCAGCCTTGGGACTGTCTACAATGAGCAGTTCTTC. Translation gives CASSLGTVYNEQFF.

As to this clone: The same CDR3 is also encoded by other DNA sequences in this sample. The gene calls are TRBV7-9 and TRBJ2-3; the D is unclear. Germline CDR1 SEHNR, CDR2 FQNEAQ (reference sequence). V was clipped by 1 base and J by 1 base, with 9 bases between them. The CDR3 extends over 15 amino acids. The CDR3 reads CASSLGPGGTDTQYF. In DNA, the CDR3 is TGTGCCAGCAGCTTAGGTCCCGGAGGCACAGATACGCAGTATTTT.

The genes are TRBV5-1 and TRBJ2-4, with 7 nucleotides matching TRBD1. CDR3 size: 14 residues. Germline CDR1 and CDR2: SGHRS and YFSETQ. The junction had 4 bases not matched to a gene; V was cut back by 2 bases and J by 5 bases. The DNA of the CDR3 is TGCGCCAGCAGCTTTCAGGGGGTAGAAAACATTCAGTACTTC. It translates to CASSFQGVENIQYF.

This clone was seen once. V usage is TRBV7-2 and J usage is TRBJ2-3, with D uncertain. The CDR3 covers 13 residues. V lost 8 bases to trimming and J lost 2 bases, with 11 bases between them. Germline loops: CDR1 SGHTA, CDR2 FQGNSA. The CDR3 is CASAPDPTDTQYF. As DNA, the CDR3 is TGTGCCAGCGCCCCAGACCCCACAGATACGCAGTATTTT. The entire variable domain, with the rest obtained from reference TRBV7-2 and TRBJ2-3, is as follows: GAGVSQSPSNKVTEKGKDVELRCDPISGHTALYWYRQSLGQGLEFLIYFQGNSAPDKSGLPSDRFSAERTGGSVSTLTIQRTQQEDSAVYLCASAPDPTDTQYFGPGTRLTVL.

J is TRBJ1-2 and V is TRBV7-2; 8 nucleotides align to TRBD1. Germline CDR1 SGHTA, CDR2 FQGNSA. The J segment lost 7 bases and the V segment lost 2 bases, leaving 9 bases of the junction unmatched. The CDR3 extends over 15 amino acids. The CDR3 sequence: CASSLKGQASGGYTF. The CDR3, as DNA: TGTGCCAGCAGCTTAAAGGGACAGGCGTCAGGTGGCTACACCTTC.

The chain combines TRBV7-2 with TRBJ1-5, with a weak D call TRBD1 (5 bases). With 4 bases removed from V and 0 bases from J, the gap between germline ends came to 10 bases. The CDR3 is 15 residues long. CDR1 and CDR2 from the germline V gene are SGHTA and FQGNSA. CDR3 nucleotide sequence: TGTGCCAGCAGCTGGGGACCGTATAGCAATCAGCCCCAGCATTTT. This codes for CASSWGPYSNQPQHF. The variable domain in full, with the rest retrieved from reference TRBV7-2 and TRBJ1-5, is GAGVSQSPSNKVTEKGKDVELRCDPISGHTALYWYRQSLGQGLEFLIYFQGNSAPDKSGLPSDRFSAERTGGSVSTLTIQRTQQEDSAVYLCASSWGPYSNQPQHFGDGTRLSIL.

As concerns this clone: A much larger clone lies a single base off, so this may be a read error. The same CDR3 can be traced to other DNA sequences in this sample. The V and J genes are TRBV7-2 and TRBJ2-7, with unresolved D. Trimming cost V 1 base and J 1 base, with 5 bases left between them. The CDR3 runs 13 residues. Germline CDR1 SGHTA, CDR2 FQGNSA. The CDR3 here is CASSLDRSYEQYF. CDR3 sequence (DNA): TGTGCCAGCAGCTTAGACAGATCCTACGAGCAGTACTTC.

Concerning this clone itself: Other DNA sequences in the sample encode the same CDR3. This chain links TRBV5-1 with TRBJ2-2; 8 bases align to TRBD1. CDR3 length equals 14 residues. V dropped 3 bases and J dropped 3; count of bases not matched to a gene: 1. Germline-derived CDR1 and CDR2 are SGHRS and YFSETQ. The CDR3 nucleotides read TGCGCCAGCAGCTCGGGACAGGACACCGGGGAGCTGTTTTTT. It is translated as CASSSGQDTGELFF.

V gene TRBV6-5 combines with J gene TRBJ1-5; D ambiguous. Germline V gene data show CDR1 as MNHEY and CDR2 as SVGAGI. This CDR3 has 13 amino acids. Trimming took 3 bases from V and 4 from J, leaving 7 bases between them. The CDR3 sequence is CASSYSENQPQHF. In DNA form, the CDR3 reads TGTGCCAGCAGTTATTCCGAGAATCAGCCCCAGCATTTT.

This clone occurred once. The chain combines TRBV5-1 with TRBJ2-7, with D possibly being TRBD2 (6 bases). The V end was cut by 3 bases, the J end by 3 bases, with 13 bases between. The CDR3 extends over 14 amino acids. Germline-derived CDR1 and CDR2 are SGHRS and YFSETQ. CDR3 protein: CASSWERVHYEQYF. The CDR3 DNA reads TGCGCCAGCAGCTGGGAGCGGGTTCACTACGAGCAGTACTTC.

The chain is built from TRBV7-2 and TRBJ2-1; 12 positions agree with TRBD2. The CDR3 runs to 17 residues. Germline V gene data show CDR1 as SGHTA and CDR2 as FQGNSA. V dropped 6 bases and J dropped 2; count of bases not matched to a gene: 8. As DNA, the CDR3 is TGTGCCAGCAGTTACTTTCGGACTAGCGGGACCTACAATGAGCAGTTCTTC. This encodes CASSYFRTSGTYNEQFF.

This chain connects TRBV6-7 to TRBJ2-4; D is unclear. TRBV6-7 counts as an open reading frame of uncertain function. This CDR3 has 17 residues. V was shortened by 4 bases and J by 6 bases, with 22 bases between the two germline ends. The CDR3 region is CASSSLVMPHPPNIQYF. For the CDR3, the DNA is TGTGCCAGCAGTTCTCTCGTAATGCCTCACCCGCCAAACATTCAGTACTTC.

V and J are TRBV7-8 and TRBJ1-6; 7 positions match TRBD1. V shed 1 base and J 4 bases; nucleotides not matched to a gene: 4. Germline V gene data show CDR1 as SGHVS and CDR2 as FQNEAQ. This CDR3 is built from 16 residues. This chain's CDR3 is CASSLVPGQYNSPLHF. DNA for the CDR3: TGTGCCAGCAGCTTAGTTCCGGGACAGTATAATTCACCCCTCCACTTT.